This T cell receptor beta chain came from a study of OX40 agonist ivuxolimab in advanced cancers. Sequencing was performed with immunoSEQ multiplex PCR; in TCRdb, only in-frame clones are kept and a portion is missing. This sample yields tens of thousands of clones, of which 80% to 90% are seen a single time; roughly a tenth belongs to the top ten. Trimming stripped 3 bases from V and 6 bases from J, with 17 bases between. Germline V gene sequence: CDR1 SNHLY, CDR2 FYNNEI. The CDR3 is 16 residues long. V is TRBV2 and J is TRBJ2-2; possibly TRBD1 for D (6 bases). Specimen: CD4+ or CD8+ T cells sorted from blood, collected in a trial of the OX40 agonist ivuxolimab. The sequence was obtained from an adult with an advanced solid tumor such as melanoma, head and neck, liver or kidney cancer. The CDR3: CASSEVRGMISGELFF. The CDR3 DNA sequence: TGTGCCAGCAGTGAGGTCAGGGGCATGATTTCCGGGGAGCTGTTTTTT.